The clone carrying this T cell receptor (beta chain) was observed a handful of times. This sample was included in a study of blood T cell repertoires in COVID-19. In the study overall: Samples taken during acute and convalescent COVID-19 were collected in the United States, Italy and Spain. Sample material is recorded as cDNA or gDNA derived from T cells, B-cell-depleted T cells, or PBMCs.

As handled by the study authors: Nucleated cell number was recorded as an estimate derived from reference gene primer amplification. Libraries were prepared by immunoSEQ multiplex PCR; TCRdb keeps only in-frame clonotypes and omits some of them. From that table come the V and J calls and clone size; the DNA was used to work out D and trimming. The sample holds 110,000 to 150,000 clones; 70% to 90% are singletons and the top ten take 5%. V was cut by 0 bases and J by 2 bases, with 9 bases left in between. This CDR3 spans 15 amino acids. Germline CDR1 reads MRHNA; CDR2 reads SNTAGT. The sequence was collected from a woman aged 50 to 60 with acute or convalescent COVID-19. Material: peripheral blood. The V gene is TRBV6-4, the J gene TRBJ2-3; a possible D gene is TRBD2 (6 bases). The CDR3 sequence: CASSDSRRDTDTQYF. The CDR3 DNA follows: TGTGCCAGCAGTGACTCGAGGCGGGACACAGATACGCAGTATTTT.